This T cell receptor (beta chain) came from a study of T cell repertoires in aging, cancer and after chemotherapy. Study-level background: Donors were grouped into six age bands spanning 30 or younger through 70 or older. Overall study findings and caveats: The repertoire data cannot show anything about immunological memory following chemotherapy.

TRB rearrangements spanning V, D and J were amplified using mixed TRB-A/B primers. Using its own MiXCR run on the multiplex PCR reads, TCRdb lists one record per CDR3 protein. The sample consists of some 1,700 distinct CDR3 sequences, approximately 23% of them appearing once. TCR beta rearrangements were amplified from peripheral blood genomic DNA. This CDR3 is 13 amino acids long. Trimming took off 4 bases at V and 10 bases at J, with 19 bases between the two ends. The V gene's germline CDR1 is SQVTM and CDR2 ANQGSEA. By sample fraction, this clonotype is medium-sized. The antigen is undetermined. The gene calls are TRBV29-1 and TRBJ1-1; D is perhaps TRBD1 (5 bases). Sequences were obtained from blood. This receptor was taken from a human donor with a solid tumor. DNA of the CDR3: TGCAGCGTTGTACGGGACTATACTTCTGGAGCTTTCTTT. Its translation: CSVVRDYTSGAFF. The full variable domain, with the rest looked up from reference TRBV29-1 and TRBJ1-1, is SAVISQKPSRDICQRGTSLTIQCQVDSQVTMMFWYRQQPGQSLTLIATANQGSEATYESGFVIDKFPISRPNLTFSTLTVSNMSPEDSSIYLCSVVRDYTSGAFFGQGTRLTVV.